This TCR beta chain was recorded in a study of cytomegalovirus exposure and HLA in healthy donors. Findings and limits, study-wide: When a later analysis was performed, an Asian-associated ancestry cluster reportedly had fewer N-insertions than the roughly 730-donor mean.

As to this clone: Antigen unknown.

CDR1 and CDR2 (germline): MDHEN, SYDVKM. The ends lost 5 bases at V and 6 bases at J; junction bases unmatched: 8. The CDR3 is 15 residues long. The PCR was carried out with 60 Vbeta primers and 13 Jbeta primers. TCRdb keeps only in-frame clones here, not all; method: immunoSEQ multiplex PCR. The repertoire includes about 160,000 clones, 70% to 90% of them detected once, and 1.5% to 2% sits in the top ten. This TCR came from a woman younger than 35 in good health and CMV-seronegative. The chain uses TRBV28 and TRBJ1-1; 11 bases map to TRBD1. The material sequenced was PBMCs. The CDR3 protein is CASSPGTGGFAEAFF. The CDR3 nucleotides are TGTGCCAGCAGTCCGGGGACAGGGGGTTTCGCTGAAGCTTTCTTT.